What follows are 31 T cell receptor beta chains derived from one specimen sequenced in a study of regulatory T cells in long-lasting Graves disease (dated by TCRdb to 2020 to 2022). This specimen's time point label, interpreted: newly diagnosed GD, antithyroid drugs for less than 3 months. RNA was extracted from PBMCs in TRIzol for both TCR sequencing and RNA sequencing. Receptor libraries were prepared by multiplex PCR. Sequencing relied on an Illumina HiSeq 4000. CDR3 regions were amplified by Arm-PCR with iRepertoire HTBI primers to construct TCR beta libraries. Clones were called with MiXCR by TCRdb after fastp trimmed the public reads at Q25, and only in-frame beta chains were retained. Duplicate CDR3 protein sequences are folded into a single record with the most common DNA and genes. This sample has 350,000 to 450,000 distinct CDR3 sequences in its table, and about 10% of those were observed once. Jointly, the top ten make up approximately 17% of the sample.

These data are also associated with another study on T cells in Graves' hyperthyroidism and ophthalmopathy.

Here the sequenced sample was peripheral blood mononuclear cells (PBMCs), taken at new diagnosis, from a patient treated with antithyroid drugs. The source is a woman between 18 and 29 years old with Graves disease. Donor details come from another sample of the same person, matched by shared clones.

This clonotype has only a few counts. V is TRBV6-2 or TRBV6-3 and J is TRBJ2-2; D uncertain. Germline values: CDR1 MNHEY, CDR2 SVGEGT. This CDR3 is 14 amino acids long. The V end was cut by 7 bases, the J end by 0 bases, with 9 bases between. CDR3 residues: CASTEISNTGELFF. The CDR3 DNA sequence: TGTGCCAGCACAGAGATCTCGAACACCGGGGAGCTGTTTTTT.

V is TRBV7-2 and J is TRBJ2-3; unclear D gene. Germline V gene sequence: CDR1 SGHTA, CDR2 FQGNSA. V was shortened by 5 bases and J by 0 bases, with 9 bases between the two germline ends. The CDR3 is made up of 14 amino acids. The CDR3 spells CASSPGPSTDTQYF. The CDR3 nucleotides read TGTGCCAGCAGCCCCGGGCCTAGCACAGATACGCAGTATTTT.

There are a few counts of this clonotype. J is TRBJ2-1 and V is TRBV19; D remains ambiguous. This CDR3 is 13 amino acids long. CDR1 LNHDA and CDR2 SQIVND come from the germline V gene (reference sequence). Trimming took off 4 bases at V and 4 bases at J, with 8 bases between the two ends. The CDR3 bases are TGTGCCAGTAGTACGACGCTTTACAATGAGCAGTTCTTC. Its protein is CASSTTLYNEQFF.

This clonotype has a count of ten or more. The V and J genes are TRBV12-3 or TRBV12-4 and TRBJ2-1; D call uncertain. V was cut by 8 bases and J by 8 bases, with 7 bases left in between. The CDR3 sequence is 10 residues long. This CDR3 reads CASARYEQFF. The CDR3 DNA reads TGTGCCAGCGCTAGGTATGAGCAGTTCTTC.

A word on this clonotype: A much larger clone is a single base away; this may be a read error. This chain links TRBV11-2 with TRBJ2-7; maybe TRBD1 (6 bases). The CDR3 spans 18 residues. V dropped 4 bases and J dropped 7 bases, with 29 bases sitting between them. The germline CDR1 and CDR2 sequences are SGHAT and FQNNGV. The CDR3 loop reads CASSSQRRGGPINNEQYF. The CDR3 nucleotides are TGTGCCAGCAGCTCCCAGCGTAGAGGGGGACCGATCAACAATGAGCAGTACTTC. The variable domain in full, with the rest retrieved from reference TRBV11-2 and TRBJ2-7, is EAGVAQSPRYKIIEKRQSVAFWCNPISGHATLYWYQQILGQGPKLLIQFQNNGVVDDSQLPKDRFSAERLKGVDSTLKIQPAKLEDSAVYLCASSSQRRGGPINNEQYFGPGTRLTVT.

Ten or more counts support this clonotype. The chain carries TRBV29-1 and TRBJ2-2, with D uncertain. The CDR3 extends over 14 amino acids. V shed 2 bases and J shed 6 bases, with 13 bases lying between them. From germline, CDR1 is SQVTM and CDR2 ANQGSEA. The CDR3 coding sequence is TGCAGCGTTGAACAGGAGAGTGGGGCCGGGGAGCTGTTTTTT. Protein: CSVEQESGAGELFF.

This clonotype was observed many times. V usage is TRBV24-1 and J usage is TRBJ2-2, with D possibly being TRBD1 or TRBD2 (5 bases each). The CDR3 contains 16 residues. The ends were cut back, 4 bases at V and 6 bases at J, with 17 bases in the middle. CDR1 and CDR2 (germline): KGHDR, SFDVKD. The CDR3 reads CATSDPGRPGPGELFF. The CDR3 DNA sequence: TGTGCCACCAGTGACCCCGGGCGCCCGGGGCCCGGGGAGCTGTTTTTT.

The chain recombines TRBV19 with TRBJ1-1, with D perhaps matching TRBD1 (5 bases). The germline V gene has CDR1 LNHDA and CDR2 SQIVND (reference sequence). Deletions cut 2 bases from V and 4 bases from J, with 20 bases between. There are 17 residues in the CDR3. This CDR3 is CASSIKGNRAGSTEAFF. In DNA, the CDR3 is TGTGCCAGTAGTATAAAGGGGAATAGGGCGGGCAGCACTGAAGCTTTCTTT.

The V and J genes are TRBV7-2 and TRBJ2-5, with D possibly TRBD2 on 7 matching bases. The CDR3 has 14 residues. Germline V gene lookup returns CDR1 SGHTA and CDR2 FQGNSA. V lost 1 base to trimming and J lost 5 bases, with 11 bases between them. CDR3 DNA sequence: TGTGCCAGCAGCTTAGGGGGGGGGCTGGAGACCCAGTACTTC. Its translation: CASSLGGGLETQYF.

The J gene is TRBJ2-1, the V gene TRBV9, with 13 bases identical to TRBD2. Per the germline V gene, CDR1 is SGDLS and CDR2 is YYNGEE. Trimming at V came to 0 bases and at J to 7 bases, leaving 4 bases not matched to a gene. The CDR3 loop spans 16 amino acids. The CDR3 reads CASSVALLAGGNEQFF. The DNA for the CDR3 is TGTGCCAGCAGCGTAGCTTTACTAGCGGGAGGGAATGAGCAGTTCTTC. Filled out from reference TRBV9 and TRBJ2-1, the complete variable domain reads DSGVTQTPKHLITATGQRVTLRCSPRSGDLSVYWYQQSLDQGLQFLIQYYNGEERAKGNILERFSAQQFPDLHSELNLSSLELGDSALYFCASSVALLAGGNEQFFGPGTRLTVL.

The chain links TRBV29-1 to TRBJ2-5; 10 nucleotides agree with TRBD1. The CDR3 spans 14 residues. J was trimmed by 5 bases and V by 6 bases; bases with no gene match: 9. The germline gives CDR1 SQVTM, CDR2 ANQGSEA. CDR3 protein: CSVVPDRGGETQYF. The CDR3 region has the DNA TGCAGCGTCGTACCGGACAGGGGGGGCGAGACCCAGTACTTC. Full variable domain (outside the CDR3, taken from reference TRBV29-1 and TRBJ2-5): SAVISQKPSRDICQRGTSLTIQCQVDSQVTMMFWYRQQPGQSLTLIATANQGSEATYESGFVIDKFPISRPNLTFSTLTVSNMSPEDSSIYLCSVVPDRGGETQYFGPGTRLLVL.

This clonotype was seen a few times. The J gene is TRBJ1-1, the V gene TRBV19, with 7 bases aligning to TRBD1. The V segment lost 7 bases and the J segment 1 base; nucleotides outside the gene matches: 3. The length of the CDR3 is 13 residues. CDR1 and CDR2 from the germline V gene are LNHDA and SQIVND (reference sequence). Here the CDR3 reads CASKDRRNTEAFF. The CDR3 coding sequence is TGTGCCAGTAAGGACAGGCGGAACACTGAAGCTTTCTTT.

This rearrangement joins TRBV6-1 to TRBJ2-7, with D unclear. Germline loops: CDR1 MNHNS, CDR2 SASEGT. This CDR3 has 12 residues. Trimming left V 5 bases short and J 8 bases short, with 13 bases between. The CDR3 sequence is CASSKGDLKQYF. CDR3 nucleotide sequence: TGTGCCAGCAGTAAGGGCGACCTCAAGCAGTACTTC.

This clonotype was picked up a small number of times. The chain employs TRBV7-3 and TRBJ1-1; D ambiguous. V lost 5 bases and J lost 2, with 9 bases in between. The CDR3 has 13 residues. Germline V gene data show CDR1 as SGHTA and CDR2 as FQGTGA. The CDR3 reads CASSIQSNTEAFF. In nucleotides, the CDR3 is TGTGCCAGCAGCATTCAATCAAACACTGAAGCTTTCTTT.

The CDR3 protein is CASSLGGGPTEAFF. CDR3 DNA sequence: TGCGCCAGCAGCTTAGGGGGGGGGCCAACTGAAGCTTTCTTT. This rearrangement joins TRBV5-1 to TRBJ1-1; perhaps TRBD1 as D (6 bases). Germline V gene sequence: CDR1 SGHRS, CDR2 YFSETQ. This CDR3 contains 14 residues. V gave up 2 bases and J gave up 5 bases, with 13 bases separating them.

This clonotype came up many times. This sequence joins TRBV11-2 and TRBJ1-1; D not certain. The CDR3 consists of 14 residues. The V end was cut by 1 base, the J end by 7 bases, with 13 bases between. Germline assignment: CDR1 SGHAT and CDR2 FQNNGV. For the CDR3, the DNA is TGTGCCAGCAGCTTAGTTGCCGGACGAAGTGAAGCTTTCTTT. The encoded protein is CASSLVAGRSEAFF.

This clonotype occurred many times. The chain uses TRBV5-4 and TRBJ1-1, with a possible D match to TRBD1 (5 bases). The V and J ends lost 2 bases and 3 bases respectively, with 8 bases between them. The CDR3 spans 13 residues. Germline V gene data show CDR1 as SGHNT and CDR2 as YYREEE (reference sequence). CDR3 nucleotides: TGTGCCAGCAGCTTTATGGGGGACACTGAAGCTTTCTTT. This encodes CASSFMGDTEAFF.

The rearrangement joins TRBV7-2 to TRBJ1-3, with D hard to call. Germline assignment: CDR1 SGHTA and CDR2 FQGNSA. This CDR3 contains 13 residues. V was clipped by 3 bases and J by 7 bases, with 10 bases between them. CDR3 sequence (DNA): TGTGCCAGCAGCTTCGACGCCGGCAACACCATATATTTT. Translating gives CASSFDAGNTIYF. The whole variable domain, remainder taken from reference TRBV7-2 and TRBJ1-3, is GAGVSQSPSNKVTEKGKDVELRCDPISGHTALYWYRQSLGQGLEFLIYFQGNSAPDKSGLPSDRFSAERTGGSVSTLTIQRTQQEDSAVYLCASSFDAGNTIYFGEGSWLTVV.

This clonotype showed up many times. This sequence joins TRBV12-3 or TRBV12-4 and TRBJ2-2; the D gene is possibly TRBD1 (5 bases). CDR3 length: 15 amino acids. The germline V and J ends were trimmed by 4 bases and 6 bases, with 15 bases remaining between them. CDR3 nucleotides: TGTGCCAGCAGTTCGCGACCAGGGTTCGCCGGGGAGCTGTTTTTT. Translating it yields CASSSRPGFAGELFF.

Only a few counts were recorded for this clonotype. The chain is built from TRBV9 and TRBJ1-5, with D perhaps TRBD1 (6 bases). In germline, CDR1 is SGDLS, CDR2 YYNGEE. The length of the CDR3 is 15 residues. V was cut by 0 bases and J by 7 bases, with 14 bases left in between. The CDR3 region is CASSVGDRPRQPQHF. The CDR3 DNA follows: TGTGCCAGCAGCGTAGGAGACAGGCCCCGACAGCCCCAGCATTTT.

The V gene is TRBV20-1, the J gene TRBJ2-1; 8 bases align to TRBD2. Germline V CDR1 and CDR2: DFQATT, SNEGSKA (reference sequence). The CDR3 spans 16 residues. Trimming removed 1 base from V and 3 bases from J; junction bases left unmatched: 8. CDR3 protein: CSARVQRGLDYNEQFF. The CDR3 region has the DNA TGCAGTGCTAGAGTTCAGCGGGGGTTGGACTACAATGAGCAGTTCTTC.

The V gene is TRBV15, the J gene TRBJ2-3; D is ambiguous. Germline V gene lookup returns CDR1 LNHNV and CDR2 YYDKDF (reference sequence). V was pared by 4 bases and J by 10 bases, with 12 bases between. CDR3 size: 12 residues. The DNA of the CDR3 is TGTGCCACCAGCAAAGGACCGGATCCGCAGTATTTT. Its protein product is CATSKGPDPQYF.

The table lists this clonotype with many counts. This chain uses TRBV29-1 with TRBJ1-2, with D maybe TRBD1 (6 bases). The CDR3 consists of 14 residues. Per the germline V gene, CDR1 is SQVTM and CDR2 is ANQGSEA. The V and J ends lost 6 bases and 4 bases respectively, with 18 bases between them. The CDR3: CSVGGGGQGYGYTF. Here the CDR3 DNA reads TGCAGCGTCGGCGGGGGGGGGCAAGGCTATGGCTACACCTTC.

This clonotype has a count of ten or more. V and J are TRBV7-9 and TRBJ1-6; no definite D call. The length of the CDR3 is 14 residues. Germline V CDR1 and CDR2: SEHNR, FQNEAQ (reference sequence). CDR3 amino acids: CATTAGSYNSPLHF. CDR3 DNA: TGTGCTACAACGGCGGGTTCCTATAATTCACCCCTCCACTTT.

The sample holds many counts of this clonotype. V usage is TRBV5-5 and J usage is TRBJ1-2, with D uncertain. Trimming took 4 bases from V and 2 from J, leaving 15 bases between them. The CDR3 sequence is 15 residues long. Germline CDR1 is SGHKS and CDR2 is YYEKEE (reference sequence). CDR3 amino acids: CASSLGPGPNYGYTF. The CDR3 DNA reads TGTGCCAGCAGCCTAGGTCCCGGGCCGAACTATGGCTACACCTTC. The full variable domain, completed using reference TRBV5-5 and TRBJ1-2, is DAGVTQSPTHLIKTRGQQVTLRCSPISGHKSVSWYQQVLGQGPQFIFQYYEKEERGRGNFPDRFSARQFPNYSSELNVNALLLGDSALYLCASSLGPGPNYGYTFGSGTRLTVV.

This clonotype showed up many times. The chain couples TRBV7-2 to TRBJ1-5, with 7 bases lining up with TRBD1. Trimming at V came to 3 bases and at J to 3 bases, leaving 5 bases not matched to a gene. CDR1 SGHTA and CDR2 FQGNSA come from the germline V gene. The length of the CDR3 is 15 residues. The CDR3 here is CASSLGQSINQPQHF. The CDR3 nucleotides are TGTGCCAGCAGCTTGGGACAGTCAATCAATCAGCCCCAGCATTTT.

This clonotype was seen many times. The chain is built from TRBV7-2 and TRBJ2-7, with 12 bases matching TRBD2. The CDR3 sequence is 14 residues long. V lost 5 bases, J lost 4 bases, and 3 bases stayed unmatched. The germline CDR1 and CDR2 sequences are SGHTA and FQGNSA. CDR3: CASSLGLAGYEQYF. The CDR3 DNA is TGTGCCAGCAGCCTTGGACTAGCGGGATACGAGCAGTACTTC.

This clonotype has at least ten counts. V and J are TRBV2 and TRBJ2-1; D is perhaps TRBD1 (7 bases). Germline assignment: CDR1 SNHLY and CDR2 FYNNEI. V shed 7 bases and J shed 8 bases, with 18 bases lying between them. The CDR3 length is 14 residues. The CDR3 here is CASIFLEGADEQFF. The CDR3 DNA is TGTGCCAGCATCTTTTTGGAGGGGGCAGATGAGCAGTTCTTC.

This clonotype was seen at least ten times. The V call is TRBV11-1, the J call TRBJ2-1; D is unresolved. The CDR3 is 16 amino acids. CDR1 SGHAT and CDR2 FQDESV come from the germline V gene (reference sequence). Between the trimmed V and J ends, which lost 1 base and 0 bases, there was a span of 10 bases. The CDR3 DNA reads as TGTGCCAGCAGCTTAGAGGTACATAGCTCCTACAATGAGCAGTTCTTC. Amino acid sequence: CASSLEVHSSYNEQFF.

This clonotype turned up a few times. V gene TRBV11-2 combines with J gene TRBJ2-1; tentatively, D is TRBD2 (6 bases). The V and J ends lost 4 bases and 7 bases respectively, with 17 bases between them. CDR1 is SGHAT, CDR2 FQNNGV, per germline. There are 15 residues in the CDR3. CDR3 nucleotides: TGTGCCAGCAGCTCCATTCGTGGTGGAGGGAATGAGCAGTTCTTC. This codes for CASSSIRGGGNEQFF. The full variable domain, completed using reference TRBV11-2 and TRBJ2-1, is EAGVAQSPRYKIIEKRQSVAFWCNPISGHATLYWYQQILGQGPKLLIQFQNNGVVDDSQLPKDRFSAERLKGVDSTLKIQPAKLEDSAVYLCASSSIRGGGNEQFFGPGTRLTVL.

This sequence joins TRBV6-5 and TRBJ1-1; D unclear. The CDR3 contains 14 residues. Germline assignment: CDR1 MNHEY and CDR2 SVGAGI. Trimming took off 0 bases at V and 0 bases at J, with 5 bases between the two ends. The CDR3 DNA is TGTGCCAGCAGTTACTCGGAGATGAACACTGAAGCTTTCTTT. This codes for CASSYSEMNTEAFF.